Detailed here is one TCR beta chain. What it recognizes is unknown. Profiling relied on immunoSEQ multiplex PCR, and the TCRdb table lists in-frame clones only, not all of them. Counted here are some 110,000 clones, about 90% occurring once; the ten biggest clones make up approximately 0.97%. The CDR3 loop spans 14 amino acids. V shed 3 bases and J shed 8 bases, with 14 bases lying between them. Germline V gives CDR1 KGHSH, CDR2 LQKENI. The record originates from a study of graft-versus-host responses after intestinal transplantation. Study details: Anti-thymocyte globulin induction was given to all recipients, followed by tacrolimus and steroids for around three years. Points from the study as a whole: Where graft-donor T cell macrochimerism was present, patients had high graft-versus-host to host-versus-graft clonal ratios in allografts. Detection of GvH clones occurred in recipient marrow, and some had their first appearance in ileum or blood.

The specimen comprised unstimulated CD4+ T cells sorted from spleen or lymph node cells, sampled before intestinal transplant. The V and J genes are TRBV18 and TRBJ2-4, with D hard to call. The receptor was isolated from a human donor who received an intestinal transplant. This chain's CDR3 is CASSPTLSTDIQYF. The CDR3 coding sequence is TGTGCCAGCTCACCCACTTTAAGCACGGACATTCAGTACTTC.